The next 27 T cell receptor beta chains were all read from a single sample in a study of T-cell reconstitution after alpha-beta-depleted transplantation in children. Unique molecular identifiers were incorporated during preparation of the TCRbeta library. In TCRdb, the PCR reads were re-called with MiXCR into one record per CDR3 protein. The table shows 300,000 or so distinct CDR3 sequences, with 20% to 30% occurring only once. Sequenced material: PBMCs, mostly from graft donor cells, taken 180 days after TCRalphabeta/CD19-depleted stem cell transplant. These receptors all stem from a male patient younger than 18 who had a stem cell transplant for acute lymphoblastic leukemia, so the T cells may come from the graft donor.

This chain connects TRBV20-1 to TRBJ2-1, with 9 bases matching TRBD2. J lost 5 bases, V lost 2 bases, and 4 bases had no gene match. Germline V gives CDR1 DFQATT, CDR2 SNEGSKA (reference sequence). The CDR3 loop spans 14 amino acids. CDR3: CSARQAGGNNEQFF. The CDR3 bases are TGCAGTGCTAGACAGGCGGGAGGGAACAATGAGCAGTTCTTC.

The genes are TRBV19 and TRBJ2-1, with no clear D. Germline CDR1 is LNHDA and CDR2 is SQIVND (reference sequence). The V end lost 1 base, the J end lost 5 bases, and 6 bases lay between the germline ends. There are 13 residues in the CDR3. The CDR3 DNA reads TGTGCCAGTAGTATAGGGTCTCACAATGAGCAGTTCTTC. Translation gives CASSIGSHNEQFF. The full variable domain, with the rest looked up from reference TRBV19 and TRBJ2-1, is DGGITQSPKYLFRKEGQNVTLSCEQNLNHDAMYWYRQDPGQGLRLIYYSQIVNDFQKGDIAEGYSVSREKKESFPLTVTSAQKNPTAFYLCASSIGSHNEQFFGPGTRLTVL.

This clonotype came up a few times. J is TRBJ2-7 and V is TRBV9; 9 bases are shared with TRBD1. Germline loops: CDR1 SGDLS, CDR2 YYNGEE. V lost 3 bases, J lost 2 bases, and 3 bases stayed unmatched. This CDR3 is 14 amino acids long. CDR3 DNA: TGTGCCAGCAGCGCTCGACAGGGGGCCTACGAGCAGTACTTC. It yields the protein CASSARQGAYEQYF.

This clonotype was seen more than once but under ten times. V usage is TRBV9 and J usage is TRBJ2-5; D gene unclear. V dropped 3 bases and J dropped 0 bases, with 3 bases sitting between them. The CDR3 is 12 residues long. CDR1 is SGDLS, CDR2 YYNGEE, per germline. The CDR3 loop reads CASSGYQETQYF. The CDR3 bases are TGTGCCAGCAGCGGGTACCAAGAGACCCAGTACTTC.

The chain links TRBV20-1 to TRBJ2-7; 10 bases align to TRBD1. The CDR3 extends over 14 amino acids. The ends lost 4 bases at V and 4 bases at J; junction bases unmatched: 7. Germline-derived CDR1 and CDR2 are DFQATT and SNEGSKA (reference sequence). DNA for the CDR3: TGCAGTGCTACGTTGGACAGGGGGGATTACGAGCAGTACTTC. Protein product: CSATLDRGDYEQYF.

The chain recombines TRBV12-3 or TRBV12-4 with TRBJ1-3; 7 bases are shared with TRBD1. The CDR3 runs to 16 residues. V lost 5 bases and J lost 0; bases outside the gene matches: 7. The CDR3 bases are TGTGCCAGCAGTCATTTTGACAGGGCCTCTGGAAACACCATATATTTT. This codes for CASSHFDRASGNTIYF.

For this clonotype: The junction departs from germline at one end; a sequencing error may be responsible. Here the CDR3 reads CAIGDSGEGTQYF. For the CDR3, the DNA is TGTGCCATCGGTGACAGTGGGGAGGGCACGCAGTATTTT. The genes are TRBV10-3 and TRBJ2-3; 7 bases fit TRBD2. CDR1 is ENHRY, CDR2 SYGVKD, per germline. This CDR3 region has 13 residues.

This CDR3 reads CASRNRLLPYNEQFF. CDR3 DNA: TGTGCCAGTAGAAATCGACTACTCCCCTACAATGAGCAGTTCTTC. The chain recombines TRBV19 with TRBJ2-1, with a weak D call TRBD2 (5 bases). Deletions cut 6 bases from V and 2 bases from J, with 14 bases between. CDR1 and CDR2 (germline): LNHDA, SQIVND (reference sequence). The CDR3 covers 15 residues.

This clonotype was detected only a few times. V and J are TRBV12-3 or TRBV12-4 and TRBJ2-3, with 7 bases that match TRBD2. Trimming at V came to 4 bases and at J to 6 bases, leaving 1 base not matched to a gene. The CDR3 runs 12 residues. In nucleotides, the CDR3 is TGTGCCAGCAGTTACGGGAGGGATACGCAGTATTTT. Its translation is CASSYGRDTQYF.

The chain couples TRBV4-1 to TRBJ2-4; 11 nucleotides align to TRBD2. The CDR3 sequence is 20 residues long. V was clipped by 1 base and J by 0 bases; unmatched bases: 11. The germline V gene encodes CDR1 MGHRA and CDR2 YSYEKL. CDR3 coding DNA: TGCGCCAGCAGCCAAGTTTCCGGGACTAGCGGCTTACTAGCCAAAAACATTCAGTACTTC. Its protein is CASSQVSGTSGLLAKNIQYF.

This chain joins TRBV7-9 and TRBJ2-1; 11 bases agree with TRBD2. Trimming cost V 0 bases and J 5 bases; bases outside gene matches: 3. Germline CDR1 SEHNR, CDR2 FQNEAQ (reference sequence). There are 16 residues in the CDR3. In nucleotides, the CDR3 is TGTGCCAGCAGCTTAGCGCTACTAGCGGGAGACAATGAGCAGTTCTTC. Translation gives CASSLALLAGDNEQFF.

This clonotype was detected only a few times. This sequence joins TRBV5-6 and TRBJ1-1; D unclear. V was cut by 2 bases and J by 1 base, with 6 bases left in between. CDR1 is SGHDT and CDR2 is YYEEEE in the germline V gene. This CDR3 region has 13 residues. The CDR3 reads CASSFYTNTEAFF. Here the CDR3 DNA reads TGTGCCAGCAGCTTTTATACGAACACTGAAGCTTTCTTT.

The rearrangement joins TRBV20-1 to TRBJ2-3; 8 nucleotides align to TRBD2. The ends lost 6 bases at V and 0 bases at J; junction bases unmatched: 17. In germline, CDR1 is DFQATT, CDR2 SNEGSKA (reference sequence). The CDR3 sequence is 18 residues long. CDR3 nucleotide sequence: TGCAGTGCCTCTTTCCCTCCAGCGGGAGTTTATAGCACAGATACGCAGTATTTT. It encodes CSASFPPAGVYSTDTQYF.

In the case of this clonotype: One end of the junction varies from germline; a read error may be responsible. The V and J genes are TRBV5-1 and TRBJ2-1; D possibly matches TRBD1 or TRBD2 (5 bases each). Per the germline V gene, CDR1 is SGHRS and CDR2 is YFSETQ. The CDR3 is 15 residues long. Here the CDR3 DNA reads TGCGCCAGCAGAGACCGGGACGGCTCCTACGATGAGCAGTTCTTC. This encodes CASRDRDGSYDEQFF.

In nucleotides, the CDR3 is TGTGCCAGCAGCGTCTCCCATGTTGCTAAGAGCTCTGGAAACACCATATATTTT. Translating it yields CASSVSHVAKSSGNTIYF. The chain has TRBV3-1 and TRBJ1-3; D gene unclear. The CDR3 runs to 18 residues. The germline V and J ends were trimmed by 5 bases and 0 bases, with 20 bases remaining between them. CDR1 is LGHDT, CDR2 YNNKEL, per germline (reference sequence).

The rearrangement links TRBV11-2 to TRBJ2-3; D gene uncertain. The germline V gene encodes CDR1 SGHAT and CDR2 FQNNGV. The CDR3 has 18 amino acids. Trimming removed 1 base from V and 2 bases from J, with 19 bases in between. This CDR3 reads CASSLVPWISALTDTQYF. The CDR3 DNA is TGTGCCAGCAGCTTAGTTCCCTGGATAAGCGCACTCACAGATACGCAGTATTTT.

The rearrangement uses TRBV2 and TRBJ1-4; the match to TRBD1 covers 7 bases. The V gene's germline CDR1 is SNHLY and CDR2 FYNNEI. The length of the CDR3 is 14 residues. The V gene end was trimmed by 4 bases and the J gene end by 8 bases; junction bases not matched to a gene: 7. In DNA, the CDR3 is TGTGCCAGCAGTGTCGACAGGGCTCGGGAAAAACTGTTTTTT. Encoded protein: CASSVDRAREKLFF.

The V call is TRBV28, the J call TRBJ2-1, with 7 bases fitting TRBD1. The trim removed 3 bases at V and 4 bases at J, leaving 12 bases unmatched. Germline CDR1 is MDHEN and CDR2 is SYDVKM. There are 17 residues in the CDR3. CDR3 nucleotides: TGTGCCAGCAGTTTCCTAGGGACAGAAAGAATGTACAATGAGCAGTTCTTC. The encoded protein is CASSFLGTERMYNEQFF.

The chain recombines TRBV4-1 with TRBJ2-7; maybe TRBD1 (6 bases). Trimming cost V 6 bases and J 1 base, with 13 bases left between them. Germline V gives CDR1 MGHRA, CDR2 YSYEKL. This CDR3 spans 14 amino acids. For the CDR3, the DNA is TGCGCCAGCAGGCAGACAGGAGGATCCTACGAGCAGTACTTC. Its translation: CASRQTGGSYEQYF.

The chain is built from TRBV19 and TRBJ1-6; 9 nucleotides align to TRBD1. With 10 bases clipped from V and 7 bases from J, the junction kept 5 bases outside the gene matches. Germline CDR1 and CDR2: LNHDA and SQIVND (reference sequence). The CDR3 is 13 residues long. CDR3 in DNA: TGTGCCACCACCGGACAGGGGAATTCACCCCTCCACTTT. This gives the protein CATTGQGNSPLHF.

V and J are TRBV20-1 and TRBJ1-5; D unclear. V gave up 4 bases and J gave up 0 bases, with 13 bases separating them. This CDR3 comprises 15 residues. In germline, CDR1 is DFQATT, CDR2 SNEGSKA (reference sequence). As DNA, the CDR3 is TGCAGTGCTACAGTTAGAGTCCTTAGCAATCAGCCCCAGCATTTT. Amino acid sequence: CSATVRVLSNQPQHF.

To note about this clonotype: Germline and junction disagree at one end, which may indicate a read error. V gene TRBV5-1 combines with J gene TRBJ2-6, with D possibly matching TRBD1 (5 bases). This CDR3 is 14 amino acids long. Germline values: CDR1 SGHRS, CDR2 YFSETQ. The CDR3 bases are TGCGCCAGCAGCCTCACCTCTGGGGCCGACGTCCTGACTTTC. Amino acid sequence: CASSLTSGADVLTF. Using reference TRBV5-1 and TRBJ2-6 for the parts outside the CDR3, the full variable domain is KAGVTQTPRYLIKTRGQQVTLSCSPISGHRSVSWYQQTPGQGLQFLFEYFSETQRNKGNFPGRFSGRQFSNSRSEMNVSTLELGDSALYLCASSLTSGADVLTFGAGSRLTVL.

This clonotype appeared a few times. This sequence joins TRBV20-1 and TRBJ2-2; 13 bases map to TRBD2. CDR3 length: 16 residues. Trimming took 5 bases from V and 5 from J; bases not matched to a gene: 8. CDR1 DFQATT and CDR2 SNEGSKA come from the germline V gene (reference sequence). CDR3 nucleotide sequence: TGCAGTGCTCGAGGACCACTAGCGGGAGGGACCGGGGAGCTGTTTTTT. Translation gives CSARGPLAGGTGELFF.

The chain combines TRBV19 with TRBJ2-1, with 7 bases that match TRBD1. Germline CDR1 and CDR2: LNHDA and SQIVND (reference sequence). Unmatched junction bases numbered 6, after V lost 7 bases and J lost 6 bases. This CDR3 spans 13 amino acids. This CDR3 is CASTLTGPNEQFF. The CDR3 coding sequence is TGTGCCAGTACCCTGACAGGGCCCAATGAGCAGTTCTTC. The variable domain in full, with the rest retrieved from reference TRBV19 and TRBJ2-1, is DGGITQSPKYLFRKEGQNVTLSCEQNLNHDAMYWYRQDPGQGLRLIYYSQIVNDFQKGDIAEGYSVSREKKESFPLTVTSAQKNPTAFYLCASTLTGPNEQFFGPGTRLTVL.

V usage is TRBV20-1 and J usage is TRBJ2-7; D gene uncertain. Germline V gene sequence: CDR1 DFQATT, CDR2 SNEGSKA (reference sequence). The length of the CDR3 is 14 residues. Trimming shortened V by 0 bases and J by 2 bases, and 11 bases separated the two germline ends. CDR3 sequence: CSARDGHGAYEQYF. DNA of the CDR3: TGCAGTGCTAGAGATGGGCATGGAGCCTACGAGCAGTACTTC.

This clonotype was counted between two and nine times. The rearrangement joins TRBV5-1 to TRBJ1-1; D not certain. The CDR3 is 14 amino acids. The V end was cut by 4 bases, the J end by 0 bases, with 10 bases between. Germline loops: CDR1 SGHRS, CDR2 YFSETQ. CDR3 nucleotides: TGCGCCAGCAGCCCCGGACCTTTGAACACTGAAGCTTTCTTT. Its protein product is CASSPGPLNTEAFF.

The chain employs TRBV5-1 and TRBJ1-3; possible D gene TRBD1, 5 bases. This CDR3 has 15 residues. Germline-derived CDR1 and CDR2 are SGHRS and YFSETQ. The V end was cut by 3 bases, the J end by 2 bases, with 12 bases between. The CDR3 region has the DNA TGCGCCAGCAGCTGGAGGGGAGCGGCTGGAAACACCATATATTTT. Its translation is CASSWRGAAGNTIYF.